This T cell receptor beta chain appears in the sequencing data of a study of cytomegalovirus exposure and HLA in healthy donors. The PCR employed 60 Vbeta primers together with 13 Jbeta primers. In the source study's methods: As a later analysis found, there were 60 million to 90 million unique TCR beta chains, of which approximately 10 million were shared. Some clones are missing from TCRdb's copy, which holds only in-frame ones; the method was immunoSEQ multiplex PCR. D and trimming come from the DNA, and the V and J calls and clone size come from that table. The data contain fewer than 200,000 clones, 65% to 85% of them singletons. As for this clone: Antigen unknown.

V shed 5 bases and J 3 bases; nucleotides not matched to a gene: 14. Germline V lookup: CDR1 SGHNT, CDR2 YYREEE (reference sequence). This CDR3 spans 18 amino acids. Points from the study as a whole: High specificity and sensitivity for cytomegalovirus status were reported for the classifier.

This TCR came from a female donor in good health and CMV-seronegative. The chain couples TRBV5-4 to TRBJ2-7, with 13 bases matching TRBD2. The sequencing input was PBMCs. The CDR3 nucleotides are TGTGCCAGCAGGGGAGGGGCCGGACTAGCGGGAGAGTTCTACGAGCAGTACTTC. Its protein is CASRGGAGLAGEFYEQYF.